The TCR beta chain described here comes from a study of blood T cell repertoires in COVID-19 (dated by TCRdb to the early 2020s). For context, the study as a whole: Collaborator samples came from the United States, Italy and Spain and covered acute and convalescent phases of COVID-19. The prospective study material was composed of cDNA or gDNA derived from T cells, B-cell-depleted T cells, or PBMCs. The dataset comprised deeply sampled blood TCRbeta repertoires from subjects exposed to, actively infected with, or recovered from COVID-19. The repertoires were released in a freely available public database intended as a resource for research on the immune response to SARS-CoV-2. The samples were drawn from two sources: the first 160 participants of the ongoing ImmuneRACE study, and 1,000 to 1,500 subjects contributed by 6 global collaborators. Sample metadata almost always included a de-identified subject ID, COVID-19 status, age in years and sex. Where HLA class I and class II types were available, the types were taken from metadata supplied by the sample provider, not from assay-based typing.

The study at large found these results: How much clinical and demographic metadata was included differed by source and by participant, and the metadata was provided uncurated.

A word on this clone: What this receptor recognizes is not known. The record has no base qualities; no much larger clone is one base away.

TCRbeta CDR3 regions were amplified from genomic DNA using the immunoSEQ Assay, a bias-controlled multiplex PCR. Regarding the original processing steps: Nucleated cell counts per sample were estimated from amplification of reference gene primers within the assay. To quantify the absolute abundance of each unique TCRbeta CDR3 rearrangement, sequence reads were collapsed and filtered. For each sample, productive Simpson clonality was calculated as the square root of Simpson's diversity index over productive rearrangements. TCRdb obtained this table from immuneACCESS and retained in-frame rearrangements with V and J assigned. These tables miss some clones; where compared with another copy, unresolved V genes account for less than half of the shortfall, and the remainder is unexplained. V and J calls and clone size follow that table, whereas D and trimming were derived from the DNA. The sample includes about 250,000 clones, with around 83% observed a single time. The top ten clones comprise approximately 6% of the sample.

Each collaborating institution followed its own protocols to collect whole blood in K2EDTA tubes. For TCRbeta analysis, collaborators shipped samples in one of three forms: frozen whole blood, isolated PBMCs, or DNA extracted from either of those sample types. Per the germline V gene (reference sequence), LNHDA is the CDR1 and SQIVND is the CDR2. From the cysteine through the phenylalanine, the CDR3 covers 13 amino acids. The read is trimmed to its CDR3 DNA, 39 bases read in frame from base 1. V is clipped by 3 bases and J by 9 bases, and the sequence between their germline boundaries is 12 bases long.

The chain links TRBV19 with TRBJ1-5; confidence is insufficient to name the D gene. Sequenced material: peripheral blood. The source is an elderly man with acute or convalescent COVID-19. CDR3 region: CASSITPPGPQHF. The DNA is TGTGCCAGTAGTATTACTCCCCCCGGGCCCCAGCATTTT. Extended through the reference TRBV19 and TRBJ1-5 proteins, this CDR3 yields the full variable domain: DGGITQSPKYLFRKEGQNVTLSCEQNLNHDAMYWYRQDPGQGLRLIYYSQIVNDFQKGDIAEGYSVSREKKESFPLTVTSAQKNPTAFYLCASSITPPGPQHFGDGTRLSIL.